Following are 24 T cell receptor beta chains from one sample sequenced in a study of glioma-infiltrating T cells after dendritic cell vaccination. Clones were read by immunoSEQ multiplex PCR, and TCRdb kept only the in-frame ones, dropping some. The table records some 90,000 clones, about 81% of them present only once. The time point is: after dendritic cell vaccination, including at tumor progression/relapse. The starting material was blood, obtained after dendritic cell vaccination. These TCRs come from a human donor with glioblastoma.

The chain uses TRBV6-1 and TRBJ2-7; 7 nucleotides match TRBD1. From germline, CDR1 is MNHNS and CDR2 SASEGT. The length of the CDR3 is 15 residues. Unmatched junction bases numbered 7, after V lost 4 bases and J lost 1 base. CDR3 sequence: CASSGGTANSYEQYV. Written as DNA, the CDR3 is TGTGCCAGCAGTGGGGGGACAGCCAATTCCTACGAGCAGTACGTC.

This chain connects TRBV5-1 to TRBJ2-7; 8 bases fit TRBD2. The CDR3 length is 15 residues. Germline trimming cut 5 bases from V and 2 bases from J; bases unmatched to any gene: 9. The germline V gene has CDR1 SGHRS and CDR2 YFSETQ. The CDR3, as DNA: TGCGCCAGCAGGCAAGGACTAGCAGATGCCTACGAGCAGTACTTC. It codes for CASRQGLADAYEQYF.

V is TRBV30 and J is TRBJ1-5; TRBD1 aligns across 7 bases. CDR1 is GTSNPN and CDR2 is SVGIG in the germline V gene (reference sequence). The CDR3 is 13 amino acids. The junction had 6 bases not matched to a gene; V was cut back by 4 bases and J by 6 bases. The CDR3 here is CAWKGAGGQPQHF. CDR3 sequence (DNA): TGTGCCTGGAAGGGGGCAGGGGGTCAGCCCCAGCATTTT.

This clone has a handful of counts. J is TRBJ1-2 and V is TRBV27; TRBD1 aligns across 8 bases. Germline CDR1 MNHEY, CDR2 SMNVEV (reference sequence). The trim removed 3 bases at V and 4 bases at J, leaving 4 bases unmatched. The CDR3 spans 14 residues. In DNA form, the CDR3 reads TGTGCCAGCAGTTTCGGACAGGGAGGCTATGGCTACACCTTC. The encoded protein is CASSFGQGGYGYTF.

This chain connects TRBV6-5 to TRBJ1-2; a weak D match, TRBD1 (5 bases). This CDR3 has 16 amino acids. Trimming left V 2 bases short and J 7 bases short, with 20 bases between. CDR1 and CDR2 (germline): MNHEY, SVGAGI. CDR3 sequence reads: CASSYGDWGWGSGYTF. CDR3 sequence (DNA): TGTGCCAGCAGTTACGGTGATTGGGGATGGGGCTCTGGCTACACCTTC.

The genes are TRBV5-4 and TRBJ1-4, with D possibly matching TRBD1 (5 bases). The CDR3 has 13 residues. Trimming cost V 3 bases and J 8 bases, with 11 bases left between them. Germline V lookup: CDR1 SGHNT, CDR2 YYREEE (reference sequence). DNA of the CDR3: TGTGCCAGCAGCTATCGACAGACAGAAAAACTGTTTTTT. Its translation is CASSYRQTEKLFF.

The chain recombines TRBV19 with TRBJ1-5; a weak D match, TRBD1 (6 bases). From germline, CDR1 is LNHDA and CDR2 SQIVND (reference sequence). V was clipped by 3 bases and J by 4 bases, with 16 bases between them. CDR3 length equals 16 residues. The CDR3 coding sequence is TGTGCCAGTAGTATTTCCGCAGGGGACGTTAATCAGCCCCAGCATTTT. It is translated as CASSISAGDVNQPQHF.

The chain couples TRBV30 to TRBJ1-5; TRBD1 is a possible D gene (6 bases). This CDR3 has 14 amino acids. Germline V gene data show CDR1 as GTSNPN and CDR2 as SVGIG (reference sequence). The ends were cut back, 2 bases at V and 0 bases at J, with 8 bases in the middle. The CDR3 nucleotides are TGTGCCTGGAGTAGGGGGGGTAGCAATCAGCCCCAGCATTTT. Translated: CAWSRGGSNQPQHF.

This chain uses TRBV29-1 with TRBJ2-2; D might be TRBD2 (6 bases). Germline-derived CDR1 and CDR2 are SQVTM and ANQGSEA. This CDR3 is 14 amino acids long. V was pared by 5 bases and J by 8 bases, with 18 bases between. CDR3 in DNA: TGCAGCGTTACCCCGCGCGCAGGGACTGGGGAGCTGTTTTTT. This gives the protein CSVTPRAGTGELFF.

CDR3 nucleotide sequence: TGTGCCAGCAGCTTGGACAAGGGAGGGGAGCAGTACGTC. Translating gives CASSLDKGGEQYV. J is TRBJ2-7 and V is TRBV5-4, with TRBD2 matching over 7 bases. J gave up 7 bases and V 0 bases, and 4 bases lay outside the gene matches. The CDR3 covers 13 residues. The germline CDR1 and CDR2 sequences are SGHNT and YYREEE (reference sequence).

A few counts support this clone. The V gene is TRBV10-3, the J gene TRBJ1-5; D remains ambiguous. CDR3 length: 14 residues. Trimming removed 3 bases from V and 0 bases from J, with 6 bases in between. Germline-derived CDR1 and CDR2 are ENHRY and SYGVKD. CDR3 coding DNA: TGTGCCATCAGTGAAGTCAGTAGCAATCAGCCCCAGCATTTT. It specifies CAISEVSSNQPQHF.

Note on this clone: The same CDR3 also results from other DNA sequences found in this sample. CDR3 sequence (DNA): TGCGCCAGCAGCTTCACAGCGAACACTGAAGCTTTCTTT. Its translation: CASSFTANTEAFF. The rearrangement joins TRBV5-1 to TRBJ1-1, with D unclear. CDR3 length: 13 residues. The V end lost 2 bases, the J end lost 1 base, and 6 bases lay between the germline ends. Germline V gives CDR1 SGHRS, CDR2 YFSETQ.

This sequence joins TRBV18 and TRBJ2-7; 8 nucleotides line up with TRBD2. From germline, CDR1 is KGHSH and CDR2 LQKENI. Trimming took 4 bases from V and 1 from J; bases not matched to a gene: 6. The CDR3 sequence is 15 residues long. CDR3: CASSQVAGLSYEQYF. CDR3 nucleotide sequence: TGTGCCAGCTCACAAGTAGCGGGGCTATCCTACGAGCAGTACTTC.

V and J are TRBV28 and TRBJ2-3, with 7 bases that match TRBD2. V lost 2 bases to trimming and J lost 8 bases; unmatched junction nucleotides: 7. The CDR3 has 14 residues. Per germline, CDR1 MDHEN and CDR2 SYDVKM. This chain's CDR3 is CASSLGLDSPTQYF. As DNA, the CDR3 is TGTGCCAGCAGTTTAGGACTAGATTCCCCTACGCAGTATTTT.

On this clone: Other DNA sequences in the same sample also yield this CDR3. The rearrangement uses TRBV18 and TRBJ1-2; 7 nucleotides line up with TRBD1. Germline V gene sequence: CDR1 KGHSH, CDR2 LQKENI. CDR3 length equals 16 residues. The trim removed 3 bases at V and 2 bases at J, leaving 9 bases unmatched. The CDR3 DNA is TGTGCCAGCTCACCGCTGCTGGACAGGCCGAACTATGGCTACACCTTC. As protein: CASSPLLDRPNYGYTF.

The chain carries TRBV19 and TRBJ1-6; 7 bases align to TRBD1. Germline CDR1 reads LNHDA; CDR2 reads SQIVND (reference sequence). The CDR3 is 15 amino acids. J was trimmed by 8 bases and V by 4 bases; bases with no gene match: 8. The CDR3 DNA reads as TGTGCCAGTAGTAATGGGGACAGTCGTGATTCACCCCTCCACTTT. Encoded protein: CASSNGDSRDSPLHF.

The chain is built from TRBV4-1 and TRBJ2-3; 11 bases agree with TRBD2. CDR3 length: 17 residues. V lost 3 bases, J lost 2 bases, and 7 bases stayed unmatched. The germline V gene has CDR1 MGHRA and CDR2 YSYEKL. The CDR3 DNA follows: TGCGCCAGCAGCCAGGCGTTTAGCGGGGGGGACACAGATACGCAGTATTTT. Protein product: CASSQAFSGGDTDTQYF.

This clone showed up just once. The rearrangement joins TRBV6-5 to TRBJ2-2; the D is unclear. Germline V gives CDR1 MNHEY, CDR2 SVGAGI. CDR3 length equals 13 residues. V gave up 2 bases and J gave up 7 bases, with 8 bases separating them. CDR3 amino acids: CASSYPRSGELFF. The CDR3 DNA sequence: TGTGCCAGCAGTTACCCTCGGAGCGGGGAGCTGTTTTTT.

This chain links TRBV7-2 with TRBJ1-5, with D unclear. Germline lookup yields CDR1 SGHTA and CDR2 FQGNSA. This CDR3 region has 13 residues. V lost 2 bases to trimming and J lost 3 bases, with 5 bases between them. The CDR3 DNA follows: TGTGCCAGCAGCTTATCGTTCAATCAGCCCCAGCATTTT. As protein: CASSLSFNQPQHF.

This clone was observed a handful of times. This sequence joins TRBV5-4 and TRBJ1-4; possible D gene TRBD1, 5 bases. Between the trimmed V and J ends, which lost 0 bases and 8 bases, there was a span of 11 bases. The germline V gene has CDR1 SGHNT and CDR2 YYREEE (reference sequence). The CDR3 is 14 residues long. The CDR3 bases are TGTGCCAGCAGCTTGGGTCAGGGAACCGAAAAACTGTTTTTT. Protein sequence: CASSLGQGTEKLFF.

This chain joins TRBV7-9 and TRBJ2-1; 7 bases map to TRBD1. Germline CDR1 SEHNR, CDR2 FQNEAQ (reference sequence). V dropped 4 bases and J dropped 0; count of bases not matched to a gene: 3. This CDR3 has 15 residues. The CDR3 spells CASSSDRVSYNEQFF. The CDR3 region has the DNA TGTGCCAGCAGCTCCGACAGGGTCTCCTACAATGAGCAGTTCTTC.

The CDR3 sequence: CSVDFIASGRNEQFF. The DNA for the CDR3 is TGCAGCGTTGATTTTATAGCTAGCGGGAGAAATGAGCAGTTCTTC. V is TRBV29-1 and J is TRBJ2-1, with TRBD2 identical over 10 bases. The CDR3 has 15 residues. Germline assignment: CDR1 SQVTM and CDR2 ANQGSEA. V shed 3 bases and J 7 bases; nucleotides not matched to a gene: 9.

The chain is built from TRBV19 and TRBJ2-4, with TRBD2 identical over 7 bases. V lost 0 bases, J lost 15 bases, and 8 bases stayed unmatched. This CDR3 has 13 residues. The germline V gene encodes CDR1 LNHDA and CDR2 SQIVND (reference sequence). Written as DNA, the CDR3 is TGTGCCAGTAGTATAGAAGAGCGGGGCAAGCCGTACTTC. It encodes CASSIEERGKPYF. The whole variable domain, remainder taken from reference TRBV19 and TRBJ2-4, is DGGITQSPKYLFRKEGQNVTLSCEQNLNHDAMYWYRQDPGQGLRLIYYSQIVNDFQKGDIAEGYSVSREKKESFPLTVTSAQKNPTAFYLCASSIEERGKPYFGAGTRLSVL.

The rearrangement joins TRBV4-1 to TRBJ2-2, with TRBD1 matching over 7 bases. Germline lookup yields CDR1 MGHRA and CDR2 YSYEKL. The CDR3 is 15 residues long. V lost 0 bases to trimming and J lost 6 bases; unmatched junction nucleotides: 4. The CDR3, as DNA: TGCGCCAGCAGCCAAGATGAACAGGGGTCCGGGGAGCTGTTTTTT. Translation gives CASSQDEQGSGELFF.